This T cell receptor beta chain came from a study of glioma-infiltrating T cells. Study outcomes and limitations: Non-neoplastic patients had below-expected tissue-blood divergence, while all gliomas exceeded expectation.

CDR1 is LNHNV, CDR2 YYDKDF, per germline (reference sequence). This CDR3 has 13 residues. Using RNA template, CDR3s of TCR alpha and beta were amplified with iRepertoire arm-PCR. Tissue mRNA or PBMC total RNA, roughly 95-400 ng, went into one-step reverse transcription and amplification. TCRdb fed the multiplex PCR reads into MiXCR, producing one record per CDR3 protein. The data contain fewer than 200,000 distinct CDR3 sequences, under 55% of them singletons. Regarding this clonotype: Its target is not known. Sequence at one end of the junction differs from germline and may be a read error.

The receptor was isolated from a human donor with low-grade glioma or glioblastoma, undergoing nonglioma brain surgery, or in good health (not recorded which). The rearrangement links TRBV15 to TRBJ2-3; D uncertain. Sequenced: glioma tissue, nonneoplastic brain tissue, or PBMCs (not recorded which). CDR3 coding DNA: TGTGCCACCGGCAGTACGAGCACAGATAAGCAGTATTTT. It encodes CATGSTSTDKQYF.